This TCR beta chain was found in a study of blood T cell repertoires in COVID-19. The overall study: Samples of COVID-19 (acute and convalescent) were obtained from the United States, Italy and Spain.

Libraries were prepared by immunoSEQ multiplex PCR; TCRdb keeps only in-frame clonotypes and omits some of them. The profile shows just over 80,000 clones, over 60% of them singletons. Per germline, CDR1 SGHNT and CDR2 YENEEA. The CDR3 loop spans 15 amino acids. Losses at the gene ends were 0 bases for V and 4 bases for J; bases not matched to a gene: 3. The rearrangement uses TRBV11-3 and TRBJ2-1, with 7 bases matching TRBD1. The sequence came from a woman older than 75 with active or convalescent COVID-19. Material: peripheral blood. The CDR3 bases are TGTGCCAGCAGCTTAGACAGACAGGGTTACAATGAGCAGTTCTTC. Its protein is CASSLDRQGYNEQFF.